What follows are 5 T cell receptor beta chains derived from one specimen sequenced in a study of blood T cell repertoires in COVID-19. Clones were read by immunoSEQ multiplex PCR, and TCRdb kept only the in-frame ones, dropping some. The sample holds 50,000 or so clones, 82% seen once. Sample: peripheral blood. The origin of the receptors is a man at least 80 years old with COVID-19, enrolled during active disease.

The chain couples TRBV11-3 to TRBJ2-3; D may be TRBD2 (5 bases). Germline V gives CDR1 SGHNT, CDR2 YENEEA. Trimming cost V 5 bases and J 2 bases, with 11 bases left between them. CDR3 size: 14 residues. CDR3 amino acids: CASSPQEATDTQYF. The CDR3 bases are TGTGCCAGCAGCCCGCAGGAGGCCACAGATACGCAGTATTTT.

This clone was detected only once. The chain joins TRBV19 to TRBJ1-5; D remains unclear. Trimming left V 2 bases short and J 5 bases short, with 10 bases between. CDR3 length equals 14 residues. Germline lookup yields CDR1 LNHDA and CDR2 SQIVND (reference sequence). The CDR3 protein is CASSITDTHQPQHF. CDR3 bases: TGTGCCAGTAGTATAACCGATACTCATCAGCCCCAGCATTTT.

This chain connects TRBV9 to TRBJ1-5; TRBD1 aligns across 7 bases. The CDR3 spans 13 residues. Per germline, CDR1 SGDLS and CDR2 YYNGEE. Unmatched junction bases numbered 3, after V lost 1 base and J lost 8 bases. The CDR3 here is CASSVRTGEPQHF. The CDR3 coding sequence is TGTGCCAGCAGCGTACGGACAGGCGAGCCCCAGCATTTT.

This CDR3 is CASSLAVADTEAFF. The DNA for the CDR3 is TGTGCCAGCAGCTTGGCCGTGGCGGACACTGAAGCTTTCTTT. The V gene is TRBV5-4, the J gene TRBJ1-1; D uncertain. V lost 0 bases to trimming and J lost 3 bases, with 9 bases between them. CDR3 size: 14 residues. Germline CDR1 SGHNT, CDR2 YYREEE (reference sequence).

CDR3 DNA: TGTGCCAGCAGCCAGCAGGGGGCTGAAAACACCGGGGAGCTGTTTTTT. It codes for CASSQQGAENTGELFF. This rearrangement joins TRBV4-2 to TRBJ2-2; 8 nucleotides align to TRBD1. The V gene's germline CDR1 is LGHNA and CDR2 YNFKEQ. The CDR3 extends over 16 amino acids. Trimming cost V 3 bases and J 2 bases; bases outside gene matches: 5.